This record covers a single TCR beta chain. What it binds is not known. From germline, CDR1 is MGHRA and CDR2 YSYEKL. CDR3 size: 16 residues. V shed 4 bases, J shed 4 bases, and the junction held 8 bases outside the gene matches. This entry comes from a study of blood T cells in healthy people across ages. Study-wide results and limits: TCR beta diversity, measured per million T cells, fell in a roughly linear way with age.

A second PCR of about 7 to 11 cycles used a sample-barcoded 5' primer and a J-beta primer mix. Every cDNA was tagged by a template-switch adaptor with 12 random nucleotides. TCRdb re-derived calls from the 5' RACE reads in MiXCR, one entry per CDR3 protein. The sample contains about 570,000 distinct CDR3 sequences, 27% of which appear only once. The chain links TRBV4-1 to TRBJ1-2; TRBD1 agrees at 11 bases. This clonotype originated in a woman in her seventies in good health. The sample taken for sequencing was blood. CDR3 in DNA: TGCGCCAGCAGCCCAACCCTGGACAGGGGGCTCTATGGCTACACCTTC. It specifies CASSPTLDRGLYGYTF.